The subject of this entry is one T cell receptor beta chain. Its matching antigen is unknown. The CDR3 consists of 15 residues. After removal of 6 bases from V and 6 bases from J, the junction contained 6 bases not matched to a gene. Germline V lookup: CDR1 KGHSH, CDR2 LQKENI. The data were taken from a study of T cell responses to AZD1222 COVID-19 vaccine. Findings and limits, study-wide: All repertoire sampling was performed exclusively after the peak T cell response.

Sequenced by immunoSEQ multiplex PCR; TCRdb stores in-frame clones only, minus some. The sample includes roughly 150,000 clones, 92% of them seen just once. This sequence originates from an adult in good health. The sequences come from peripheral blood, collected on day 0 of AZD1222 vaccination. The V gene is TRBV18, the J gene TRBJ1-6; 9 positions agree with TRBD1. CDR3 amino acids: CASSLGDRANSPLHF. DNA for the CDR3: TGTGCCAGCTCTTTGGGGGACAGGGCTAATTCACCCCTCCACTTT.